The text below deals with one TCR beta chain. Its antigen is undetermined. The junction and the germline gene differ at one end; a read error may be behind it. This entry belongs to a study of vaccination and CD4 T cells after COVID-19. Study-level information: Each participant underwent a two-dose regimen of either the BNT162b2 or the mRNA-1273 vaccine. Post-vaccine sampling followed dose two by a median 72 days (range 14 to 241). Study results and limitations: Convalescent patients gained a median approximately 90% of their reactive clones only post-vaccination.

Germline V gene sequence: CDR1 SEHNR, CDR2 FQNEAQ (reference sequence). The CDR3 sequence is 11 residues long. The treatment is: roughly 11-day PBMC culture with coronavirus spike peptide pools or control peptides (ViraFEST assay). After 10 days of culture, CD4+ T cells were negatively selected. An Oncomine TCR Beta short-read assay was used to sequence the DNA from cultured CD4+ T cells. TCRdb ran MiXCR on the PCR reads and lists one entry per CDR3 protein. The table shows 10,000 or so distinct CDR3 sequences, with 66% occurring only once. What was sequenced was CD4+ T cells from blood, cultured in vitro. The TCR sequence derives from a human donor who had recovered from COVID-19. The chain recombines TRBV7-9 with TRBJ2-7; perhaps D is TRBD1 or TRBD2 (5 bases each). The CDR3 DNA sequence: TGTGCCAGCAGCCCCGGGGCTGGCCTCACCTTC. Translation gives CASSPGAGLTF.